These T cell receptor beta chains were read from a single sample in a study of CD8 T cells in ankylosing spondylitis. TCRdb called the 5' RACE reads again in MiXCR, with one record for every CDR3 protein. The repertoire has 650,000 to 800,000 distinct CDR3 sequences, 19% of them found once; the top ten carry approximately 18%. Sequencing was done on a sample of blood, either unsorted or a sorted T cell fraction (not recorded which). These receptors all stem from a male donor with ankylosing spondylitis. Both conserved end residues are part of each CDR3. The order of the fields is clone size, V gene, J gene, D gene, CDR3 protein, CDR3 DNA. The D gene is left open where the match is weak. Rows give clone size only sometimes, using once, few, many, or a class for an expanded clone.

>-|TRBV4-3|TRBJ2-3|TRBD2
CASSQDSPASGNTDTQYF
TGCGCCAGCAGCCAAGATTCCCCAGCTAGCGGCAACACAGATACGCAGTATTTT
>few|TRBV5-8|TRBJ1-1|-
CASSHREPAQNTEAFF
TGTGCCAGCAGCCATAGGGAACCTGCACAGAACACTGAAGCTTTCTTT
>few|TRBV4-1|TRBJ1-1|-
CASSHRDLFSEAFF
TGCGCCAGCAGCCACCGGGACCTCTTCTCTGAAGCTTTCTTT
>-|TRBV3-1|TRBJ1-2|-
CASSFIGLYGYTF
TGTGCCAGCAGCTTTATCGGACTGTATGGCTACACCTTC
>-|TRBV4-1|TRBJ2-2|-
CASSQDTPFRGELFF
TGCGCCAGCAGCCAAGATACCCCGTTTCGGGGGGAGCTGTTTTTT
>many|TRBV5-1|TRBJ2-2|TRBD1
CASSQTGAGELFF
TGCGCCAGCAGCCAGACAGGGGCCGGGGAGCTGTTTTTT
>few|TRBV5-1|TRBJ2-1|TRBD1
CASNPGDRDYNEQFF
TGCGCCAGCAACCCCGGGGACAGAGATTACAATGAGCAGTTCTTC
>-|TRBV29-1|TRBJ1-2|-
CSEGGSYGYTF
TGCAGCGAAGGGGGTTCCTATGGCTACACCTTC
>few|TRBV20-1|TRBJ2-3|-
CSASERQGMRSQYF
TGCAGTGCTAGTGAGAGGCAGGGAATGCGATCGCAGTATTTT
>-|TRBV7-9|TRBJ1-1|TRBD1
CASSIRTGGLAEAFF
TGTGCCAGCAGCATCCGGACAGGGGGCTTAGCTGAAGCTTTCTTT
>-|TRBV6-2/TRBV6-3|TRBJ2-3|TRBD2
CASSRSGGTQYF
TGTGCCAGCAGCAGAAGCGGGGGTACGCAGTATTTT
>few|TRBV5-1|TRBJ2-2|-
CASTRDLAWAANTGELFF
TGCGCCAGCACCAGGGACCTTGCCTGGGCAGCGAACACCGGGGAGCTGTTTTTT
>-|TRBV12-3/TRBV12-4|TRBJ2-7|-
CASSFLGREQYF
TGTGCCAGCAGTTTTCTAGGTCGCGAGCAGTACTTC
>-|TRBV7-9|TRBJ1-2|-
CASSPKTTTLNYGYTF
TGTGCCAGCAGCCCCAAGACTACGACTCTTAACTATGGCTACACCTTC
>-|TRBV20-1|TRBJ2-7|-
CSARDLPGQTLF
TGCAGTGCTAGAGATCTTCCGGGTCAGACCCTCTTC
>-|TRBV7-2|TRBJ2-7|TRBD2
CASSLGLAATYEQYF
TGTGCCAGCAGCTTGGGACTAGCGGCGACCTACGAGCAGTACTTC
>-|TRBV29-1|TRBJ2-7|-
CSVVSPAAYEQYF
TGCAGCGTTGTCAGCCCAGCGGCGTACGAGCAGTACTTC
>-|TRBV12-3/TRBV12-4|TRBJ1-5|-
CASSLRLNQPQHF
TGTGCCAGCAGTTTAAGATTGAATCAGCCCCAGCATTTT
>once|TRBV5-6|TRBJ1-5|-
CASSPAGGGSNQPQHF
TGTGCCAGCAGCCCGGCTGGAGGAGGGAGCAATCAGCCCCAGCATTTT
>-|TRBV6-2/TRBV6-3|TRBJ1-5|-
CASSYALGDTHEYQPQHF
TGTGCCAGCAGTTACGCGCTCGGGGACACACACGAATATCAGCCCCAGCATTTT
>-|TRBV10-3|TRBJ2-1|TRBD1
CAISESFGTGFSNEQFF
TGTGCCATCAGTGAGTCGTTCGGGACAGGGTTCTCCAATGAGCAGTTCTTC
>-|TRBV4-2|TRBJ2-3|TRBD2
CASSQEWSAGGITDTQYF
TGTGCCAGCAGCCAAGAATGGTCTGCGGGGGGGATCACAGATACGCAGTATTTT
>-|TRBV2|TRBJ2-2|TRBD1
CASRKGWTGTGELFF
TGTGCCAGCAGGAAGGGGTGGACAGGGACCGGGGAGCTGTTTTTT
>-|TRBV5-1|TRBJ2-3|TRBD2
CASSGGAGGLTDTQYF
TGCGCCAGCAGCGGGGGCGCGGGAGGCCTCACAGATACGCAGTATTTT
>-|TRBV12-3/TRBV12-4|TRBJ1-6|TRBD1
CACGQGTGSPLHF
TGTGCCTGTGGACAGGGCACGGGTTCACCCCTCCACTTT
>few|TRBV7-3|TRBJ2-2|-
CASSLTGTFGTGELFF
TGTGCCAGCAGCCTTACCGGGACTTTTGGGACCGGGGAGCTGTTTTTT
>few|TRBV5-1|TRBJ2-5|TRBD2
CASSLENRNSGGKVETQYF
TGCGCCAGCAGCTTGGAAAATCGAAATAGCGGGGGAAAGGTAGAGACCCAGTACTTC
>-|TRBV29-1|TRBJ2-3|-
CSVPLGSTDTQYF
TGCAGCGTTCCCCTTGGTAGCACAGATACGCAGTATTTT
>few|TRBV25-1|TRBJ1-4|TRBD1
CASTKTGTGREKLFF
TGTGCCAGCACCAAGACCGGGACAGGGAGGGAAAAACTGTTTTTT